A selection of T cell receptor beta chains follows, all from one sample in a study of beta chain features in type 1 diabetes. Clones were sequenced by immunoSEQ multiplex PCR, and TCRdb holds only the in-frame ones, with some missing. The top ten hold around 0.02% of the sample, which has 860,000 or so clones, roughly 15% seen once. Sequenced sample: naive CD4+ T cells from blood. Receptors were obtained from a woman between 18 and 29 years old in good health. Each CDR3 is given with its conserved first and last residue. D genes are given only for firm matches. Clone size, where shown, is once, few, many, or a class for clones that have expanded.

clone size,V gene,J gene,D gene,CDR3 protein,CDR3 DNA
NA,TRBV28,TRBJ2-5,TRBD2,CASSFLAGGRETQYF,TGTGCCAGCAGTTTCCTAGCGGGAGGAAGGGAGACCCAGTACTTC
NA,TRBV15,TRBJ2-7,NA,CATSSYHEQYF,TGTGCCACCAGCAGTTACCACGAGCAGTACTTC
NA,TRBV15,TRBJ1-5,NA,CATSRDPTDDQPQHF,TGTGCCACCAGCAGAGATCCGACCGATGATCAGCCCCAGCATTTT
NA,TRBV28,TRBJ1-4,NA,CASSAGGPPNEKLFF,TGTGCCAGCAGTGCCGGGGGGCCACCAAATGAAAAACTGTTTTTT
NA,TRBV5-4,TRBJ2-5,TRBD2,CASSLGPSGQETQYF,TGTGCCAGCAGCTTGGGTCCTAGCGGCCAAGAGACCCAGTACTTC
NA,TRBV10-3,TRBJ2-7,NA,CAISPTSPTYEQYF,TGTGCCATCAGTCCAACTAGCCCGACCTACGAGCAGTACTTC
few,TRBV28,TRBJ1-2,NA,CASSPLGRAGGYTF,TGTGCCAGCAGTCCCCTCGGCAGGGCCGGTGGCTACACCTTC
few,TRBV10-3,TRBJ2-1,TRBD2,CAISPGTSGVTYNEQFF,TGTGCCATCTCCCCCGGGACTAGCGGGGTTACCTACAATGAGCAGTTCTTC
NA,TRBV10-3,TRBJ2-3,TRBD2,CAISRGLAGETDTQYF,TGTGCCATCAGTCGGGGACTAGCGGGAGAAACAGATACGCAGTATTTT
few,TRBV5-4,TRBJ2-2,TRBD2,CASSLVAGGPGELFF,TGTGCCAGCAGCTTGGTGGCGGGAGGGCCCGGGGAGCTGTTTTTT
NA,TRBV2,TRBJ2-2,NA,CASAGLRTGELFF,TGTGCCAGCGCCGGTCTTCGCACCGGGGAGCTGTTTTTT
NA,TRBV11-2,TRBJ2-1,NA,CASNEVYSSYNEQFF,TGTGCCAGCAACGAAGTCTATAGCTCCTACAATGAGCAGTTCTTC
NA,TRBV29-1,TRBJ2-3,TRBD1,CSVEGTGGPDTQYF,TGCAGCGTTGAAGGGACAGGGGGCCCAGATACGCAGTATTTT
few,TRBV7-2,TRBJ2-1,NA,CASSLTLSRDEQFF,TGTGCCAGCAGCTTAACTCTGAGCAGGGATGAGCAGTTCTTC
NA,TRBV27,TRBJ2-5,NA,CASSLGGGASETQYF,TGTGCCAGCAGTTTAGGAGGGGGCGCTTCGGAGACCCAGTACTTC
few,TRBV7-8,TRBJ2-3,NA,CASSEDWSTDTQYF,TGTGCCAGCAGCGAGGACTGGTCCACAGATACGCAGTATTTT
NA,TRBV5-1,TRBJ2-5,NA,CASSPPRGYQETQYF,TGCGCCAGCAGCCCCCCCCGGGGCTACCAAGAGACCCAGTACTTC
NA,TRBV4-1,TRBJ2-1,TRBD2,CASSQRRAGAIHNEQFF,TGCGCCAGCAGCCAAAGGCGAGCGGGAGCTATCCACAATGAGCAGTTCTTC
few,TRBV7-2,TRBJ2-5,NA,CASSLQGSETQYF,TGTGCCAGCAGCTTACAGGGGTCGGAGACCCAGTACTTC
NA,TRBV4-3,TRBJ2-3,TRBD1,CASSQDWAGGRLGAQYF,TGCGCCAGCAGCCAAGATTGGGCAGGGGGCAGGTTGGGTGCGCAGTATTTT
NA,TRBV9,TRBJ2-3,NA,CASSVEWGTDTQYF,TGTGCCAGCAGCGTAGAGTGGGGCACAGATACGCAGTATTTT
NA,TRBV7-2,TRBJ2-7,NA,CASSLNTGSSYEQYF,TGTGCCAGCAGCTTAAATACGGGGAGCTCCTACGAGCAGTACTTC
few,TRBV5-1,TRBJ2-7,TRBD1,CASSGQGNEQYF,TGCGCCAGCAGCGGACAGGGGAACGAGCAGTACTTC
few,TRBV29-1,TRBJ2-3,NA,CSVKLGSRTDTQYF,TGCAGCGTCAAGCTCGGGTCCCGCACAGATACGCAGTATTTT
few,TRBV7-3,TRBJ1-5,NA,CASSLAENQPQHF,TGTGCCAGCAGCTTAGCTGAGAATCAGCCCCAGCATTTT
NA,TRBV7-6,TRBJ2-1,TRBD1,CASSEQGYSYNEQFF,TGTGCCAGCAGCGAACAGGGGTACTCCTACAATGAGCAGTTCTTC
NA,TRBV11-2,TRBJ1-3,NA,CASGGRNTIYF,TGTGCCAGCGGGGGTCGAAACACCATATATTTT
few,TRBV29-1,TRBJ2-5,TRBD2,CSVEGRSGRAGETQYF,TGCAGCGTTGAAGGTCGAAGCGGGAGGGCGGGTGAGACCCAGTACTTC
NA,TRBV7-9,TRBJ2-1,TRBD2,CASSLGGGSGNEQFF,TGTGCCAGCAGCTTGGGCGGCGGGAGTGGCAATGAGCAGTTCTTC
few,TRBV4-3,TRBJ2-2,NA,CASSRQAPNTGELFF,TGCGCCAGCAGCCGACAGGCGCCGAACACCGGGGAGCTGTTTTTT
few,TRBV6-1,TRBJ2-6,NA,CAHQDPSSGANVLTF,TGTGCCCACCAGGACCCGAGCTCTGGGGCCAACGTCCTGACTTTC
NA,TRBV27,TRBJ2-7,NA,CASSPTSFAYEQYF,TGTGCCAGCAGTCCTACTAGCTTCGCCTACGAGCAGTACTTC
NA,TRBV28,TRBJ2-7,TRBD1,CASSSAGTGLYEQYF,TGTGCCAGCAGTTCCGCCGGGACAGGGCTGTACGAGCAGTACTTC
few,TRBV6-5,TRBJ1-1,NA,CASSYREQNTEAFF,TGTGCCAGCAGTTACAGGGAGCAGAACACTGAAGCTTTCTTT
NA,TRBV28,TRBJ2-1,NA,CASSSGNEQFF,TGTGCCAGCAGTTCGGGCAATGAGCAGTTCTTC
NA,TRBV5-6,TRBJ2-7,TRBD1,CASSLRQGRYYEQYF,TGTGCCAGCAGCCTACGACAGGGTCGATACTACGAGCAGTACTTC
NA,TRBV7-2,TRBJ2-2,TRBD2,CASTTSGRAGTGELFF,TGTGCCAGCACGACTAGCGGGAGGGCGGGCACCGGGGAGCTGTTTTTT
NA,TRBV18,TRBJ2-1,TRBD2,CASSPGSGRAGEQFF,TGTGCCAGCTCACCAGGTAGCGGGAGGGCCGGAGAGCAGTTCTTC
NA,TRBV7-2,TRBJ2-7,NA,CASSLSLSGAGRGEQYF,TGTGCCAGCAGCTTATCGCTTAGCGGAGCTGGAAGGGGCGAGCAGTACTTC
few,TRBV7-9,TRBJ2-3,NA,CASSLGRIGRIDTQYF,TGTGCCAGCAGCTTGGGGCGGATTGGGCGAATAGATACGCAGTATTTT
NA,TRBV7-2,TRBJ1-2,NA,CASSLGRWRDGYTF,TGTGCCAGCAGCTTGGGACGATGGAGGGATGGCTACACCTTC
few,TRBV2,TRBJ2-7,NA,CASTKGASSYEQYF,TGTGCCAGCACGAAAGGGGCTTCCTCCTACGAGCAGTACTTC
NA,TRBV5-1,TRBJ2-5,TRBD1,CASHRDSGIPRATQYF,TGCGCCAGCCACCGGGACAGCGGCATACCAAGAGCAACCCAGTACTTC
few,TRBV2,TRBJ2-5,TRBD1,CASSLTGVSETQYF,TGTGCCAGCAGCCTGACAGGGGTGAGCGAGACCCAGTACTTC
NA,TRBV28,TRBJ2-1,NA,CASSWRDSLNEQFF,TGTGCCAGCAGTTGGCGGGACAGTTTGAATGAGCAGTTCTTC
NA,TRBV23-1,TRBJ2-1,NA,CASTRGGTGIYNEQFF,TGCGCCAGCACCCGCGGGGGGACAGGTATATACAATGAGCAGTTCTTC
NA,TRBV5-1,TRBJ2-3,TRBD2,CASGKTSGSADTQYF,TGCGCCAGCGGCAAGACTAGCGGGAGCGCAGATACGCAGTATTTT
NA,TRBV2,TRBJ2-3,NA,CASSGYGADTQYF,TGTGCCAGCAGTGGGTACGGGGCTGATACGCAGTATTTT
NA,TRBV18,TRBJ2-5,NA,CASSQTGHQETQYF,TGTGCCAGCTCCCAAACGGGTCATCAAGAGACCCAGTACTTC
few,TRBV28,TRBJ2-3,NA,CASSRFSLTDTQYF,TGTGCCAGCAGCCGGTTCAGCCTCACAGATACGCAGTATTTT
few,TRBV7-2,TRBJ2-5,NA,CASSPPTLSGETQYF,TGTGCCAGCAGCCCCCCCACACTCAGTGGGGAGACCCAGTACTTC
few,TRBV15,TRBJ2-7,NA,CATSRGDSSYEQYF,TGTGCCACCAGCAGAGGAGACAGCTCCTACGAGCAGTACTTC
NA,TRBV7-7,TRBJ1-3,NA,CASSPRGGGTGNTIYF,TGTGCTAGCAGCCCCCGTGGGGGGGGGACAGGAAACACCATATATTTT
NA,TRBV28,TRBJ1-1,NA,CASTGEVNTEAFF,TGTGCCAGCACAGGGGAGGTTAACACTGAAGCTTTCTTT